The 20 T cell receptor beta chains below come from one sample, sequenced in a study of blood T cell repertoires in COVID-19. The table came from immunoSEQ multiplex PCR; TCRdb's copy has only in-frame clones and leaves some out. This sample carries 310,000 or so clones, 70% to 90% of them seen once, and the ten largest clones take around 1.4%. Source material: peripheral blood. Source of these receptors: a man between 65 and 85 years old with acute or convalescent COVID-19.

This chain links TRBV5-5 with TRBJ2-3, with D perhaps TRBD1 (6 bases). Germline V CDR1 and CDR2: SGHKS, YYEKEE (reference sequence). CDR3 size: 14 residues. Trimming took 3 bases from V and 3 from J, leaving 11 bases between them. CDR3 in amino acids: CASSYGTSTDTQYF. In nucleotides, the CDR3 is TGTGCCAGCAGCTATGGGACAAGTACAGATACGCAGTATTTT.

The chain couples TRBV18 to TRBJ1-4, with 7 positions matching TRBD1. From germline, CDR1 is KGHSH and CDR2 LQKENI. The CDR3 extends over 14 amino acids. J lost 10 bases, V lost 3 bases, and 8 bases had no gene match. The CDR3: CASSPDRAEGKLFF. Written as DNA, the CDR3 is TGTGCCAGCTCACCTGACAGGGCGGAGGGAAAACTGTTTTTT.

The gene calls are TRBV5-1 and TRBJ2-5, with 8 bases matching TRBD2. Trimming cost V 5 bases and J 0 bases; bases outside gene matches: 6. Germline CDR1 is SGHRS and CDR2 is YFSETQ. This CDR3 has 15 residues. Here the CDR3 DNA reads TGCGCCAGCAGAGCGGGGGTAGCGAACCAAGAGACCCAGTACTTC. Protein sequence: CASRAGVANQETQYF.

The DNA of the CDR3 is TGTGCCAGTAGTATCTACGGGGGGAACACTGAAGCTTTCTTT. It codes for CASSIYGGNTEAFF. The chain couples TRBV19 to TRBJ1-1; TRBD1 might be the D (5 bases). Trimming took off 3 bases at V and 1 base at J, with 9 bases between the two ends. Per germline, CDR1 LNHDA and CDR2 SQIVND (reference sequence). This CDR3 contains 14 residues.

The rearrangement joins TRBV19 to TRBJ1-6; 7 nucleotides match TRBD1. CDR1 is LNHDA and CDR2 is SQIVND in the germline V gene (reference sequence). The ends lost 5 bases at V and 9 bases at J; junction bases unmatched: 10. The CDR3 spans 15 residues. The CDR3 DNA is TGTGCCAGTAGTGTCGGGGACAGTGTAACTTCACCCCTCCACTTT. It yields the protein CASSVGDSVTSPLHF.

This clone came up once. V usage is TRBV28 and J usage is TRBJ1-1; 9 bases align to TRBD1. This CDR3 spans 17 amino acids. Germline CDR1 MDHEN, CDR2 SYDVKM. V shed 6 bases, J shed 4 bases, and the junction held 15 bases outside the gene matches. CDR3 in amino acids: CASRGWTGTGPSTEAFF. The CDR3 coding sequence is TGTGCCAGCAGAGGATGGACCGGGACAGGGCCATCCACTGAAGCTTTCTTT.

The V and J genes are TRBV30 and TRBJ2-7, with 10 bases aligning to TRBD2. The CDR3 runs 14 residues. Germline V gene sequence: CDR1 GTSNPN, CDR2 SVGIG (reference sequence). V gave up 2 bases and J gave up 6 bases; unmatched junction bases: 7. The CDR3 here is CAWSLPLAGVEQYF. CDR3 DNA: TGTGCCTGGAGTCTCCCCCTAGCGGGGGTCGAGCAGTACTTC.

V gene TRBV6-6 combines with J gene TRBJ2-2, with D perhaps matching TRBD1 (6 bases). Germline lookup yields CDR1 MNHNY and CDR2 SVGAGI (reference sequence). Between the trimmed V and J ends, which lost 6 bases and 0 bases, there was a span of 8 bases. This CDR3 comprises 14 residues. The CDR3 DNA follows: TGTGCCAGCAGCAGGACAGCGAACACCGGGGAGCTGTTTTTT. Encoded protein: CASSRTANTGELFF.

This chain joins TRBV5-1 and TRBJ1-2; 10 nucleotides align to TRBD1. V dropped 5 bases and J dropped 6; count of bases not matched to a gene: 10. The CDR3 totals 15 residues. The germline gives CDR1 SGHRS, CDR2 YFSETQ. This CDR3 reads CASSRQGAFGDGYTF. As DNA, the CDR3 is TGCGCCAGCAGTCGACAGGGGGCTTTTGGGGATGGCTACACCTTC.

The chain has TRBV6-5 and TRBJ2-7; TRBD2 matches at 12 bases. The CDR3 is 15 residues long. V was clipped by 5 bases and J by 2 bases; unmatched bases: 4. The germline gives CDR1 MNHEY, CDR2 SVGAGI. The CDR3 reads CASSRTSGATYEQYF. CDR3 DNA: TGTGCCAGCAGTAGGACTAGCGGGGCGACCTACGAGCAGTACTTC.

The chain uses TRBV28 and TRBJ1-2; D ambiguous. CDR1 is MDHEN, CDR2 SYDVKM, per germline. The CDR3 has 13 residues. Trimming left V 7 bases short and J 3 bases short, with 12 bases between. The CDR3 sequence: CASTPGEDYGYTF. CDR3 in DNA: TGTGCCAGCACCCCCGGGGAGGACTATGGCTACACCTTC.

The count of this clone is one. The chain couples TRBV4-1 to TRBJ2-1; D gene ambiguous. V gave up 1 base and J gave up 8 bases, with 12 bases separating them. Germline loops: CDR1 MGHRA, CDR2 YSYEKL. The CDR3 covers 14 residues. The CDR3 DNA follows: TGCGCCAGCAGCCAAGGTCCTGGCTTCGATGAGCAGTTCTTC. Translating it yields CASSQGPGFDEQFF.

V is TRBV4-3 and J is TRBJ1-2, with D maybe TRBD1 (5 bases). Germline-derived CDR1 and CDR2 are LGHNA and YSLEER. CDR3 length: 14 residues. V gave up 1 base and J gave up 4 bases, with 10 bases separating them. The CDR3 here is CASSQVEDSYGYTF. CDR3 DNA sequence: TGCGCCAGCAGCCAAGTCGAAGACAGCTATGGCTACACCTTC.

V and J are TRBV10-3 and TRBJ2-3, with TRBD2 as a possible D gene (5 bases). Deletions cut 3 bases from V and 7 bases from J, with 20 bases between. The CDR3 sequence is 16 residues long. CDR1 and CDR2 (germline): ENHRY, SYGVKD. The CDR3 DNA reads as TGTGCCATCAGTGACCCGGAGCGCGGGTTAGTAAATACGCAGTATTTT. Its translation is CAISDPERGLVNTQYF.

This chain uses TRBV28 with TRBJ1-2, with TRBD1 matching 7 bases. V was pared by 3 bases and J by 2 bases, with 6 bases of the junction left unmatched. The CDR3 covers 15 residues. Germline V gives CDR1 MDHEN, CDR2 SYDVKM. In DNA form, the CDR3 reads TGTGCCAGCAGTTTCCTAGGGGGCACGAACTATGGCTACACCTTC. Translating it yields CASSFLGGTNYGYTF.

V gene TRBV12-3 or TRBV12-4 combines with J gene TRBJ1-2; 9 bases match TRBD1. The CDR3 extends over 12 amino acids. V gave up 7 bases and J gave up 9 bases; unmatched junction bases: 6. CDR3 bases: TGTGCCAGCAATCTACAGGGGGCAAGCTACACCTTC. This sequence encodes CASNLQGASYTF.

This chain links TRBV28 with TRBJ2-5; 7 bases fit TRBD2. Germline CDR1 and CDR2: MDHEN and SYDVKM. The CDR3 is 17 residues long. With V trimmed by 6 bases and J by 7 bases, 20 bases remained unmatched. CDR3 loop: CASRTHLAESPPGTQYF. The CDR3 coding sequence is TGTGCCAGCAGAACCCATCTAGCGGAGAGTCCTCCGGGGACCCAGTACTTC. Variable domain in full (rest from reference TRBV28 and TRBJ2-5): DVKVTQSSRYLVKRTGEKVFLECVQDMDHENMFWYRQDPGLGLRLIYFSYDVKMKEKGDIPEGYSVSREKKERFSLILESASTNQTSMYLCASRTHLAESPPGTQYFGPGTRLLVL.

The gene calls are TRBV5-1 and TRBJ1-2, with D maybe TRBD1 (6 bases). Trimming shortened V by 3 bases and J by 7 bases, and 10 bases separated the two germline ends. CDR1 and CDR2 from the germline V gene are SGHRS and YFSETQ. The CDR3 length is 12 residues. CDR3 nucleotide sequence: TGCGCCAGCAGCTCCCAGGGGCCTGGCTACACCTTC. Translation gives CASSSQGPGYTF.

This clone has more than one count but fewer than ten. This chain connects TRBV7-9 to TRBJ1-2, with TRBD1 identical over 7 bases. The V gene's germline CDR1 is SEHNR and CDR2 FQNEAQ (reference sequence). J gave up 6 bases and V 2 bases, and 3 bases lay outside the gene matches. The CDR3 contains 13 residues. The DNA for the CDR3 is TGTGCCAGCAGCTTAAACAGGGGAGATGGCTACACCTTC. It yields the protein CASSLNRGDGYTF.

This clone has just a few counts. This chain joins TRBV18 and TRBJ1-1; 9 bases agree with TRBD1. Looked up from germline, CDR1 is KGHSH and CDR2 is LQKENI. There are 20 residues in the CDR3. Germline trimming cut 4 bases from V and 5 bases from J; bases unmatched to any gene: 23. CDR3 DNA: TGTGCCAGCTCACGCAGACAGGGGGAATTTGGCCAGGATCGGGGGACTGAAGCTTTCTTT. Protein: CASSRRQGEFGQDRGTEAFF.